This T cell receptor (beta chain) is drawn from a study of post-analysis software for immune sequencing data. Looking at the study overall: Disease trajectories encompassed relapsing-remitting, secondary progressive and progressive-relapsing multiple sclerosis.

Study results and limitations: Roughly five TRBV segments were significantly more frequent in patients than in controls. TRBV5-6, TRBV5-1 and TRBV20-1 were among these segments. Normalized Chao1 diversity was significantly reduced in patients versus controls. F measure showed strong co-clustering of same-batch samples.

After removal of 1 base from V and 8 bases from J, the junction contained 5 bases not matched to a gene. The germline V gene encodes CDR1 KGHDR and CDR2 SFDVKD. The CDR3 loop spans 16 amino acids. For this clonotype: Its specificity is not known.

Built from TCR beta cDNA, the libraries had unique molecular identifiers in them. Once about 0.9 to 11 million T cells were used, roughly 0.5 million cDNA molecules resulted. Via MiXCR, TCRdb re-called the PCR reads, giving one row per CDR3 protein. The sample holds roughly 700,000 distinct CDR3 sequences, roughly 27% seen once. Sequencing was carried out using blood. The chain couples TRBV24-1 to TRBJ2-3; 13 bases agree with TRBD2. The clonotype comes from a girl aged 10 to 17 with multiple sclerosis. CDR3 nucleotide sequence: TGTGCCACCAGTGATTTTACGACTAGCGGGAGGCGTACGCAGTATTTT. Residues: CATSDFTTSGRRTQYF.